This T cell receptor (beta chain) was observed in a study of CD8+CD57+ T cells in acquired aplastic anemia. Study details: Across the sorted CD4+ and CD8+ cells, DNA amounts averaged 3.2 ug.

This clonotype has only a few counts. Its antigen is unidentified. The use of genomic DNA as template underpinned the TCR beta VDJ and CDR3 profiling. Via MiXCR, TCRdb re-called the reads, giving one row per CDR3 protein. The sample holds fewer than 250,000 distinct CDR3 sequences, approximately 50% seen once. The CDR3 runs to 14 residues. The V segment lost 8 bases and the J segment 1 base; nucleotides outside the gene matches: 3. Germline V gene lookup returns CDR1 KGHSH and CDR2 LQKENI. Findings and limits, study-wide: Roughly 27 sequences, all CD8+ CDR3, were shared between patients and controls. Patients did not significantly differ from controls in CD8+ Simpson's diversity.

The TCR sequence derives from a human donor in good health, serving as a control. The gene calls are TRBV18 and TRBJ2-2; 8 bases are a match to TRBD1. The sample was sorted CD4+, CD8+, or CD8+CD57+ T cells (not recorded which) from PBMCs. Written as DNA, the CDR3 is TGTGCCAGCAGAGACAGGGGGAACACCGGGGAGCTGTTTTTT. Translating it yields CASRDRGNTGELFF.